The entry below describes one TCR beta chain. PCR employed 60 Vbeta and 13 Jbeta primers. Only in-frame clones appear in the TCRdb table, and some are missing; sequencing was by immunoSEQ multiplex PCR. The table shows tens of thousands of clones, with 60% to 80% occurring only once. These data are taken from a study of cytomegalovirus exposure and HLA in healthy donors. V lost 6 bases, J lost 8 bases, and 16 bases lay in between. In germline, CDR1 is MNHEY, CDR2 SVGAGI. The CDR3 is made up of 13 amino acids. The TCR sequence derives from a male donor in good health and CMV-seropositive. Sequencing used PBMCs. J is TRBJ1-2 and V is TRBV6-5, with a tentative D call TRBD1 (5 bases). In DNA, the CDR3 is TGTGCCAGCAGCCGGGGGGGACCTGGCGGCTACACCTTC. The encoded protein is CASSRGGPGGYTF.